This T cell receptor beta chain was identified in a study of cytomegalovirus exposure and HLA in healthy donors. Study findings and constraints: TCR beta sequences numbering about 17,000 were associated with HLA alleles at 0.05 false discovery rate in a later analysis. By a later analysis, the bulk of CMV-associated TCR beta chains appeared HLA-restricted. A highly shared variant cluster was judged a likely technical artifact.

CDR3 length: 16 amino acids. J gave up 4 bases and V 3 bases, and 6 bases lay outside the gene matches. Per the germline V gene, CDR1 is MDHEN and CDR2 is SYDVKM. This clone has only a few counts. As yet, its antigen is unknown. Both 60 Vbeta primers and 13 Jbeta primers went into the PCR. Repertoires were generated with immunoSEQ multiplex PCR, while TCRdb's copy carries only in-frame clones and drops some. The sample lists some 150,000 clones; 80% to 90% were seen once. This sequence originates from a woman under 30 in good health and CMV-seronegative. The chain links TRBV28 to TRBJ2-2; 9 nucleotides align to TRBD1. Sequenced: PBMCs. The CDR3 region is CASSFWGQGGTGELFF. CDR3 DNA: TGTGCCAGCAGTTTTTGGGGACAGGGCGGCACCGGGGAGCTGTTTTTT.